This T cell receptor (beta chain) was captured in a study of T cells in tuberculosis. Study information: Sequenced TCRs come from CD1B-GMM tetramer-binding T cells. PBMC were archived before or within 7 days of starting treatment.

CDR1 and CDR2 (germline): KGHSH, LQKENI. With 8 bases clipped from V and 5 bases from J, the junction kept 9 bases outside the gene matches. The CDR3 contains 13 residues. Overall study results and limits: The TCR-beta difference was not significant; alpha differences partly reflected length.

This clone is categorized as medium-sized. Its antigen is not known. Regarding time point: new active TB diagnosis, blood taken before or within 7 days of starting treatment. Active tuberculosis patients were new diagnoses, HIV-seronegative, South African, and aged 18 years or older. Some clones are missing from TCRdb's copy, which holds only in-frame ones; the method was immunoSEQ multiplex PCR. The table records roughly 35,000 clones, around 92% of them present only once. The genes are TRBV18 and TRBJ2-7; 7 bases are shared with TRBD1. This specimen was PBMCs, taken at tuberculosis diagnosis. The source of this sequence is an adult with tuberculosis. Some clones in this sample may be carry-over from other donors' samples. DNA of the CDR3: TGTGCCAGCACTCGACAGGGCGGTCACGAGCAGTACTTC. It encodes CASTRQGGHEQYF. The entire variable domain, with the rest obtained from reference TRBV18 and TRBJ2-7, is as follows: NAGVMQNPRHLVRRRGQEARLRCSPMKGHSHVYWYRQLPEEGLKFMVYLQKENIIDESGMPKERFSAEFPKEGPSILRIQQVVRGDSAAYFCASTRQGGHEQYFGPGTRLTVT.